Listed below are T cell receptor beta chains from one sample, sequenced in a study of cytomegalovirus exposure and HLA in healthy donors. Assay used: immunoSEQ multiplex PCR; TCRdb lists only in-frame clones, some missing. The sample shows under 110,000 clones, about three quarters of them seen only once. The sample comprised PBMCs. All receptors come from a woman aged 45-59 years in good health and CMV-seropositive. Both conserved end residues are part of each CDR3. The order of the fields is D gene, V gene, clone size, J gene, CDR3 DNA, CDR3 protein. The D gene is left open where the match is weak. For some rows the clone size is stated as once, few or many, or as a class when expanded; others skip it.

TRBD1,TRBV7-9,-,TRBJ2-3,TGTGCCAGCAGCTTACCGGGACAGGGAGCCGATACGCAGTATTTT,CASSLPGQGADTQYF
TRBD1,TRBV18,-,TRBJ2-5,TGTGCCAGCTCGGTTCAACAGGGGGCGGAGACCCAGTACTTC,CASSVQQGAETQYF
-,TRBV28,few,TRBJ2-6,TGTGCCAGCAGTTTTATTTCGGGCTCTGGGGCCAACGTCCTGACTTTC,CASSFISGSGANVLTF
TRBD1,TRBV2,-,TRBJ1-2,TGTGCCAGCGGGACAGGGGGCAGGAATGGCTACACCTTC,CASGTGGRNGYTF
-,TRBV5-8,-,TRBJ1-4,TGTGCCAGCAGCTTGGACAGCACAACTAATGAAAAACTGTTTTTT,CASSLDSTTNEKLFF
-,TRBV11-2,-,TRBJ1-6,TGTGCCAGCCGCGCGTGGGAGGGGTCCCTTAATTCACCCCTCCACTTT,CASRAWEGSLNSPLHF
TRBD1,TRBV6-1,-,TRBJ1-1,TGTGCCAGCAGAATAACAGGGGAAGAAGCTTTCTTT,CASRITGEEAFF
TRBD1,TRBV7-9,-,TRBJ2-7,TGTGCCAGCAGCGACAGGGGTACTTCCTACGAGCAGTACTTC,CASSDRGTSYEQYF
-,TRBV18,few,TRBJ1-3,TGTGCCAGCTCGCCCCAGCAGGGAGGGTCGTTTGGTGCCATATATTTT,CASSPQQGGSFGAIYF
-,TRBV7-9,once,TRBJ2-2,TGTTCCAGCAGCCTCTACACCGGGGAGCTGTTTTTT,CSSSLYTGELFF
TRBD1,TRBV7-7,-,TRBJ2-1,TGTGCCAGCAGCCCCGACAGGGTCAATGAGCAGTTCTTC,CASSPDRVNEQFF
-,TRBV12-5,-,TRBJ1-1,TGTGCTAGTGGTGAGGGCTCGGTCATTAACACTGAAGCTTTCTTT,CASGEGSVINTEAFF
-,TRBV7-2,once,TRBJ1-2,TGTGCCAGCAGGAAACAAGATAACTATGGCTACACCTTC,CASRKQDNYGYTF
TRBD1,TRBV4-3,-,TRBJ1-2,TGCGCCAGTAGACCGGGACAGGGAGTCTATGGCTACACCTTC,CASRPGQGVYGYTF
-,TRBV12-5,-,TRBJ1-1,TGTGCTAGTGGCCACGTAGGAGTCCCTAACCAACTGAACACTGAAGCTTTCTTT,CASGHVGVPNQLNTEAFF
TRBD1,TRBV19,-,TRBJ2-1,TGTGCCAGTAGTGGTGGACAGGGTAGGGTTTTCAATGAGCAGTTCTTC,CASSGGQGRVFNEQFF
TRBD1,TRBV7-9,few,TRBJ2-7,TGCGCCAGCAGCCCCCGGGGACAGGTCTACGAGCAGTACTTC,CASSPRGQVYEQYF
TRBD1,TRBV6-1,-,TRBJ1-6,TGTGCCAGCAGTGAAAGTTTCGGATGGGGACAGCAAGGGGGAAGGGTCGATTCACCCCTCCACTTT,CASSESFGWGQQGGRVDSPLHF